This entry concerns a single T cell receptor (beta chain). The data were produced by immunoSEQ multiplex PCR, yet TCRdb's version contains in-frame clones alone and is incomplete. The table lists 80,000 to 90,000 clones, about 95% of them singletons. These data are taken from a study of technical replicates of blood from several donors. The sample consisted of T cells isolated from PBMCs. This TCR was recovered from a human donor in good health.

In nucleotides, the CDR3 is TGTGCCAGCAGTGAATATAGCGGGAGTTACAATGAGCAGTTCTTC. This codes for CASSEYSGSYNEQFF. The rearrangement uses TRBV25-1 and TRBJ2-1, with 9 bases lining up with TRBD2. CDR1 is MGHDK and CDR2 is SYGVNS in the germline V gene. V lost 0 bases and J lost 4; bases outside the gene matches: 1. CDR3 length equals 15 residues.